The 20 T cell receptor beta chains below come from one sample, sequenced in a study of cytomegalovirus exposure and HLA in healthy donors. PCR primers comprised 60 Vbeta and 13 Jbeta primers. TCRdb's copy holds only in-frame clones and misses some; the assay was immunoSEQ multiplex PCR. The sample data list approximately 170,000 clones. Sequencing input: PBMCs. The receptor source for this set is a woman aged 18-35 years in good health and CMV-seropositive.

This chain links TRBV4-2 with TRBJ2-5; D is possibly TRBD2 (7 bases). Per germline, CDR1 LGHNA and CDR2 YNFKEQ. The CDR3 totals 16 residues. Trimming cost V 0 bases and J 9 bases, with 20 bases left between them. In DNA form, the CDR3 reads TGTGCCAGCAGCCAAGATTTTACAGCAAGGGGGGGGGCCCAGTACTTC. Protein product: CASSQDFTARGGAQYF.

This rearrangement joins TRBV5-1 to TRBJ2-5; TRBD1 aligns across 8 bases. The tail of the sequence fits TRBJ2-7 better, so the J call may be wrong. Germline-derived CDR1 and CDR2 are SGHRS and YFSETQ. This CDR3 has 15 residues. The CDR3, as DNA: TGCGCCAGCAGCTTGGTGGGAACAGGGGGTTACGAGCAGTACTTC. This encodes CASSLVGTGGYEQYF.

J is TRBJ1-2 and V is TRBV7-9; perhaps TRBD1 as D (6 bases). CDR1 and CDR2 (germline): SEHNR, FQNEAQ (reference sequence). This CDR3 region has 14 residues. With 3 bases removed from V and 6 bases from J, the gap between germline ends came to 14 bases. In nucleotides, the CDR3 is TGTGCCAGCAGCTTTAAACAGGGAATACATGGCTACACCTTC. Translation: CASSFKQGIHGYTF.

J is TRBJ2-1 and V is TRBV5-1; 9 bases fit TRBD2. V lost 5 bases to trimming and J lost 8 bases; unmatched junction nucleotides: 8. CDR1 is SGHRS and CDR2 is YFSETQ in the germline V gene. The CDR3 has 14 residues. The DNA of the CDR3 is TGCGCCAGCAGGTTGAGCGGGGGGAATTATGAGCAGTTCTTC. Encoded protein: CASRLSGGNYEQFF.

The chain joins TRBV30 to TRBJ2-1; 10 nucleotides align to TRBD2. The germline V gene encodes CDR1 GTSNPN and CDR2 SVGIG (reference sequence). The CDR3 runs to 15 residues. With 3 bases clipped from V and 4 bases from J, the junction kept 6 bases outside the gene matches. The CDR3 nucleotides read TGTGCCTGGAGCCGACCTAGCGGGAGATACAATGAGCAGTTCTTC. As protein: CAWSRPSGRYNEQFF.

This rearrangement joins TRBV5-1 to TRBJ2-1, with TRBD2 identical over 11 bases. The CDR3 is made up of 17 amino acids. Trimming at V came to 0 bases and at J to 4 bases, leaving 6 bases not matched to a gene. Germline V gene lookup returns CDR1 SGHRS and CDR2 YFSETQ. The CDR3 here is CASSLDGLAGGYNEQFF. The DNA of the CDR3 is TGCGCCAGCAGCTTGGATGGACTAGCGGGTGGGTACAATGAGCAGTTCTTC.

DNA of the CDR3: TGTGCCAGCAGCTTCGCAGGGGGTAGGGGCTACACCTTC. Translating gives CASSFAGGRGYTF. The chain is built from TRBV5-4 and TRBJ1-2; TRBD1 matches 7 bases. This CDR3 has 13 residues. The junction had 6 bases not matched to a gene; V was cut back by 2 bases and J by 8 bases. Germline V gene data show CDR1 as SGHNT and CDR2 as YYREEE (reference sequence).

The CDR3 spells CASSFRVTSGPTDTQYF. CDR3 DNA sequence: TGTGCCAGCAGCTTTCGGGTGACTAGCGGGCCGACAGATACGCAGTATTTT. The chain has TRBV12-1 and TRBJ2-3; the listed D gene, TRBD2, was not tested against the DNA. TRBV12-1 is a recognized pseudogene. The CDR3 is 17 amino acids.

The rearrangement uses TRBV5-1 and TRBJ1-2; a possible D gene is TRBD1 (5 bases). CDR3 length: 15 residues. Germline V gene data show CDR1 as SGHRS and CDR2 as YFSETQ. V was pared by 2 bases and J by 7 bases, with 18 bases between. CDR3 loop: CASSFSTGGRPGYTF. The CDR3 DNA reads TGCGCCAGCAGCTTCTCTACGGGGGGGAGGCCTGGCTACACCTTC. The full variable domain, its missing parts supplied by reference TRBV5-1 and TRBJ1-2, is KAGVTQTPRYLIKTRGQQVTLSCSPISGHRSVSWYQQTPGQGLQFLFEYFSETQRNKGNFPGRFSGRQFSNSRSEMNVSTLELGDSALYLCASSFSTGGRPGYTFGSGTRLTVV.

The J gene is TRBJ1-5, the V gene TRBV6-6; 11 nucleotides align to TRBD1. V lost 6 bases and J lost 2; bases outside the gene matches: 3. The CDR3 has 15 residues. Germline values: CDR1 MNHNY, CDR2 SVGAGI (reference sequence). CDR3 region: CASRSGQGGNQPQHF. The CDR3 coding sequence is TGTGCCAGCAGATCGGGACAGGGGGGCAATCAGCCCCAGCATTTT.

The V gene is TRBV9, the J gene TRBJ2-1; 16 bases match TRBD2. The V and J ends lost 2 bases and 8 bases, in that order; junction bases with no gene match: 1. Germline CDR1 and CDR2: SGDLS and YYNGEE. The length of the CDR3 is 15 residues. CDR3 residues: CASSVGTSGRDEQFF. As DNA, the CDR3 is TGTGCCAGCAGCGTGGGGACTAGCGGGAGGGATGAGCAGTTCTTC. The full variable domain, completed using reference TRBV9 and TRBJ2-1, is DSGVTQTPKHLITATGQRVTLRCSPRSGDLSVYWYQQSLDQGLQFLIQYYNGEERAKGNILERFSAQQFPDLHSELNLSSLELGDSALYFCASSVGTSGRDEQFFGPGTRLTVL.

V gene TRBV6-5 combines with J gene TRBJ1-1, with D unclear. V was shortened by 5 bases and J by 5 bases, with 15 bases between the two germline ends. The CDR3 has 14 amino acids. Germline values: CDR1 MNHEY, CDR2 SVGAGI. CDR3 coding DNA: TGTGCCAGCAGTCAAGAGGCCCCCGGTACTGAAGCTTTCTTT. This translates into CASSQEAPGTEAFF.

The chain recombines TRBV5-5 with TRBJ2-3, with 8 bases lining up with TRBD2. V lost 6 bases, J lost 3 bases, and 9 bases stayed unmatched. CDR1 SGHKS and CDR2 YYEKEE come from the germline V gene (reference sequence). The CDR3 totals 15 residues. CDR3 nucleotide sequence: TGTGCCAGCACCATGGGACTAGGAACAACAGATACGCAGTATTTT. It encodes CASTMGLGTTDTQYF.

CDR3 loop: CASSTSTGFGNEKLFF. Written as DNA, the CDR3 is TGTGCCAGTAGTACCTCAACAGGTTTTGGTAATGAAAAACTGTTTTTT. The V and J genes are TRBV19 and TRBJ1-4, with D possibly being TRBD1 (5 bases). The CDR3 length is 16 residues. Germline CDR1 reads LNHDA; CDR2 reads SQIVND (reference sequence). Trimming shortened V by 4 bases and J by 4 bases, and 16 bases separated the two germline ends.

This CDR3 reads CASRYTSGPTYEQYF. CDR3 DNA: TGTGCCAGCAGATACACTAGCGGGCCCACCTACGAGCAGTACTTC. The chain carries TRBV6-5 and TRBJ2-7, with 9 nucleotides matching TRBD2. CDR1 is MNHEY, CDR2 SVGAGI, per germline. With V trimmed by 6 bases and J by 2 bases, 8 bases remained unmatched. The CDR3 sequence is 15 residues long.

As to this clone: The CDR3 end shows no conserved phenylalanine or tryptophan, and so a read error is likely. The chain carries TRBV5-1 and TRBJ1-3; TRBD1 is a possible D gene (5 bases). CDR1 is SGHRS, CDR2 YFSETQ, per germline. V shed 0 bases and J shed 6 bases, with 10 bases lying between them. The CDR3 sequence is 14 residues long. CDR3 in amino acids: CASSLGRAENTIYS. The CDR3 DNA reads as TGCGCCAGCAGCTTGGGCAGGGCGGAAAACACCATATATTCT.

The chain couples TRBV5-4 to TRBJ1-1, with D possibly being TRBD1 (5 bases). CDR3 length: 15 residues. V dropped 0 bases and J dropped 5 bases, with 14 bases sitting between them. Germline lookup yields CDR1 SGHNT and CDR2 YYREEE (reference sequence). This CDR3 is CASSLEGRAGTEAFF. Here the CDR3 DNA reads TGTGCCAGCAGCTTGGAAGGCCGGGCAGGGACTGAAGCTTTCTTT.

The V gene is TRBV9, the J gene TRBJ2-2, with 11 nucleotides matching TRBD2. The CDR3 runs to 17 residues. CDR1 is SGDLS, CDR2 YYNGEE, per germline. With 0 bases clipped from V and 3 bases from J, the junction kept 4 bases outside the gene matches. The CDR3 region is CASSVGSGGGYTGELFF. The CDR3 nucleotides are TGTGCCAGCAGCGTAGGTAGCGGGGGGGGCTACACCGGGGAGCTGTTTTTT.

The chain uses TRBV15 and TRBJ1-1, with 10 bases matching TRBD1. Trimming at V came to 3 bases and at J to 6 bases, leaving 4 bases not matched to a gene. The CDR3 covers 14 residues. Looked up from germline, CDR1 is LNHNV and CDR2 is YYDKDF (reference sequence). CDR3 sequence: CATSRGQGRSEAFF. The CDR3 nucleotides read TGTGCCACCAGCAGGGGACAGGGGCGGTCTGAAGCTTTCTTT.

The gene calls are TRBV14 and TRBJ1-2, with TRBD1 matching 7 bases. Germline lookup yields CDR1 SGHDN and CDR2 FVKESK. The CDR3 consists of 13 residues. V shed 3 bases and J 6 bases; nucleotides not matched to a gene: 4. The CDR3: CASSQRQGHGYTF. CDR3 nucleotide sequence: TGTGCCAGCAGCCAGAGACAGGGCCATGGCTACACCTTC.